This passage covers 9 T cell receptor beta chains from one sample sequenced in a study of a mutant IDH1 vaccine in newly diagnosed glioma (dated by TCRdb to the early 2020s). Library preparation used the immunoSEQ multiplex PCR assay. In its TCRdb copy, this immuneACCESS table keeps in-frame sequences only and misses some clones. Where compared with another copy, unresolved V genes explain less than half of these, and the others have no known cause. The sample includes more than 55,000 clones, with 84% observed a single time. 3.6% of the sample belongs to the ten largest clones. Their cognate antigens are unknown. The time point label corresponds to: week 11, during vaccination. Every vaccine dose consisted of 300 ug of a 20-mer mutant IDH1 peptide in Montanide, administered subcutaneously together with topical imiquimod. The material sequenced was PBMCs, taken from a glioma patient whose treatment included an IDH1 peptide vaccine. These TCRs come from a man younger than 40 with glioma.

This chain joins TRBV5-8 and TRBJ1-5; D may be TRBD1 (5 bases). The CDR3 is 16 amino acids. Trimming cost V 0 bases and J 2 bases, with 12 bases left between them. The germline V gene has CDR1 SGHTS and CDR2 YDEGEE. The CDR3 DNA follows: TGTGCCAGCAGCTTGGCGGGCAGGGAGGGCAATCAGCCCCAGCATTTT. This translates into CASSLAGREGNQPQHF.

V and J are TRBV27 and TRBJ2-7, with 10 bases aligning to TRBD2. The CDR3 is 14 amino acids. Germline CDR1 reads MNHEY; CDR2 reads SMNVEV (reference sequence). The V gene end was trimmed by 4 bases and the J gene end by 4 bases; junction bases not matched to a gene: 4. The CDR3 nucleotides are TGTGCCAGCAGTTGGGTAGCGGGAGGTTACGAGCAGTACTTC. Residues: CASSWVAGGYEQYF.

The rearrangement links TRBV5-4 to TRBJ1-3, with D tentatively TRBD1 (5 bases). CDR3 length: 15 residues. Germline CDR1 is SGHNT and CDR2 is YYREEE (reference sequence). V lost 0 bases, J lost 2 bases, and 9 bases lay in between. The DNA for the CDR3 is TGTGCCAGCAGCTTGGAGAGGGGAGCTGGAAACACCATATATTTT. It translates to CASSLERGAGNTIYF.

This clone has more than one count but fewer than ten. CDR3 DNA sequence: TGTGCCAGTTACCCGGCGACGAACACCGGGGAGCTGTTTTTT. Amino acids: CASYPATNTGELFF. The chain is built from TRBV6-5 and TRBJ2-2, with no clear D. The CDR3 spans 14 residues. Trimming shortened V by 9 bases and J by 0 bases, and 11 bases separated the two germline ends. Germline V gives CDR1 MNHEY, CDR2 SVGAGI.

The chain links TRBV19 to TRBJ1-1, with a possible D match to TRBD1 (6 bases). CDR3 size: 14 residues. The ends were cut back, 2 bases at V and 0 bases at J, with 7 bases in the middle. CDR1 is LNHDA and CDR2 is SQIVND in the germline V gene (reference sequence). Written as DNA, the CDR3 is TGTGCCAGTAGTATAACAGGGATGAACACTGAAGCTTTCTTT. Translated, it gives CASSITGMNTEAFF.

The chain is built from TRBV7-2 and TRBJ1-3; 9 nucleotides match TRBD1. The length of the CDR3 is 14 residues. Germline V gene lookup returns CDR1 SGHTA and CDR2 FQGNSA. V shed 7 bases and J 2 bases; nucleotides not matched to a gene: 3. CDR3 bases: TGTGCCAGCATCAGGACAGGGGCTGGAAACACCATATATTTT. Its protein is CASIRTGAGNTIYF. Filled out from reference TRBV7-2 and TRBJ1-3, the complete variable domain reads GAGVSQSPSNKVTEKGKDVELRCDPISGHTALYWYRQSLGQGLEFLIYFQGNSAPDKSGLPSDRFSAERTGGSVSTLTIQRTQQEDSAVYLCASIRTGAGNTIYFGEGSWLTVV.

The CDR3 loop reads CASRGQGEYGYTF. The CDR3 bases are TGTGCCAGCAGGGGACAGGGAGAGTATGGCTACACCTTC. This sequence joins TRBV2 and TRBJ1-2; 9 bases map to TRBD1. The CDR3 runs 13 residues. V lost 6 bases to trimming and J lost 5 bases; unmatched junction nucleotides: 4. Looked up from germline, CDR1 is SNHLY and CDR2 is FYNNEI. The variable domain in full, with the rest retrieved from reference TRBV2 and TRBJ1-2, is EPEVTQTPSHQVTQMGQEVILRCVPISNHLYFYWYRQILGQKVEFLVSFYNNEISEKSEIFDDQFSVERPDGSNFTLKIRSTKLEDSAMYFCASRGQGEYGYTFGSGTRLTVV.

This chain uses TRBV6-5 with TRBJ1-3; D ambiguous. CDR1 MNHEY and CDR2 SVGAGI come from the germline V gene. The CDR3 contains 13 residues. The V end lost 8 bases, the J end lost 1 base, and 9 bases lay between the germline ends. The DNA for the CDR3 is TGTGCCAGCCGTACTTGGTCTGGAAACACCATATATTTT. Translated, it gives CASRTWSGNTIYF.

The chain uses TRBV5-1 and TRBJ2-1; maybe TRBD1 (5 bases). From germline, CDR1 is SGHRS and CDR2 YFSETQ. The CDR3 sequence is 15 residues long. Trimming stripped 1 base from V and 9 bases from J, with 17 bases between. CDR3 residues: CASSLMSGPNGEQFF. For the CDR3, the DNA is TGCGCCAGCAGCTTGATGTCAGGGCCCAATGGTGAGCAGTTCTTC.